What follows are 16 T cell receptor beta chains derived from one specimen sequenced in a study of CD8 T cells in Susac syndrome. Random hexamers were used to reverse transcribe an amount of about 0.5 to 1 ug RNA. Via MiXCR, TCRdb re-called the immunoSEQ multiplex PCR reads, giving one row per CDR3 protein. The sample yields approximately 190,000 distinct CDR3 sequences, about 93% seen once. Source material: CD4+ T cells from PBMCs. The source is a human donor in good health.

The chain links TRBV7-8 to TRBJ1-6; D is unresolved. CDR3 length: 17 residues. CDR1 SGHVS and CDR2 FQNEAQ come from the germline V gene. V was cut by 7 bases and J by 7 bases, with 23 bases left in between. CDR3 loop: CASTRLPTEVGNSPLHF. CDR3 sequence (DNA): TGTGCCAGCACCAGATTGCCCACAGAGGTTGGGAATTCACCCCTCCACTTT. The whole variable domain, filled in from reference TRBV7-8 and TRBJ1-6, reads GAGVSQSPRYKVAKRGQDVALRCDPISGHVSLFWYQQALGQGPEFLTYFQNEAQLDKSGLPSDRFFAERPEGSVSTLKIQRTQQEDSAVYLCASTRLPTEVGNSPLHFGNGTRLTVT.

V is TRBV6-6 and J is TRBJ1-6; D might be TRBD1 (6 bases). V was cut by 1 base and J by 8 bases, with 12 bases left in between. Looked up from germline, CDR1 is MNHNY and CDR2 is SVGAGI (reference sequence). The CDR3 spans 15 residues. The DNA of the CDR3 is TGTGCCAGCAGTTACTTCCCAGGGGCGGATTCACCCCTCCACTTT. It yields the protein CASSYFPGADSPLHF.

The rearrangement uses TRBV30 and TRBJ1-4; no clear D. The CDR3 runs 16 residues. Per the germline V gene, CDR1 is GTSNPN and CDR2 is SVGIG (reference sequence). Deletions cut 0 bases from V and 4 bases from J, with 15 bases between. The CDR3 spells CAWSVPLPLGNEKLFF. The CDR3, as DNA: TGTGCCTGGAGTGTACCGCTTCCGTTGGGTAATGAAAAACTGTTTTTT.

The gene calls are TRBV29-1 and TRBJ2-1; no definite D call. This CDR3 contains 16 residues. Between the trimmed V and J ends, which lost 1 base and 5 bases, there was a span of 18 bases. Germline CDR1 and CDR2: SQVTM and ANQGSEA. The CDR3 nucleotides read TGCAGCGTTGAAGGCCAACTAACCCCCCCCGACAATGAGCAGTTCTTC. Translated: CSVEGQLTPPDNEQFF.

This clonotype was seen only a few times. The chain uses TRBV11-2 and TRBJ2-1; D gene ambiguous. With 8 bases removed from V and 3 bases from J, the gap between germline ends came to 17 bases. The CDR3 is 15 amino acids. Germline V CDR1 and CDR2: SGHAT, FQNNGV. The CDR3 sequence is CASRVFGQFYNEQFF. The CDR3 bases are TGTGCCAGCCGCGTTTTCGGGCAATTCTACAATGAGCAGTTCTTC.

The chain carries TRBV5-1 and TRBJ1-1; 7 bases match TRBD1. There are 15 residues in the CDR3. With V trimmed by 5 bases and J by 5 bases, 12 bases remained unmatched. Germline V gene sequence: CDR1 SGHRS, CDR2 YFSETQ. CDR3 sequence: CASRKPPETGTEAFF. The DNA for the CDR3 is TGCGCCAGCAGGAAACCTCCAGAGACAGGGACTGAAGCTTTCTTT.

The V and J genes are TRBV6-9 and TRBJ2-7, with 7 positions matching TRBD1. CDR3 size: 13 residues. Germline CDR1 MNHGY, CDR2 SVAAGI. Trimming cost V 8 bases and J 4 bases; bases outside gene matches: 8. The CDR3 nucleotides read TGTGCCAGCGCGAGGGACAGATCATACGAGCAGTACGTC. Its translation is CASARDRSYEQYV.

The chain employs TRBV18 and TRBJ1-1; the D is unclear. Deletions cut 3 bases from V and 1 base from J, with 6 bases between. The CDR3 loop spans 13 amino acids. The germline CDR1 and CDR2 sequences are KGHSH and LQKENI. CDR3 residues: CASSPSGNTEAFF. In nucleotides, the CDR3 is TGTGCCAGCTCACCCAGTGGGAACACTGAAGCTTTCTTT. The entire variable domain, with the rest obtained from reference TRBV18 and TRBJ1-1, is as follows: NAGVMQNPRHLVRRRGQEARLRCSPMKGHSHVYWYRQLPEEGLKFMVYLQKENIIDESGMPKERFSAEFPKEGPSILRIQQVVRGDSAAYFCASSPSGNTEAFFGQGTRLTVV.

The rearrangement links TRBV3-1 to TRBJ1-1; D ambiguous. The CDR3 covers 13 residues. Germline values: CDR1 LGHDT, CDR2 YNNKEL (reference sequence). Trimming removed 1 base at V and 4 bases at J, with 7 bases between. The CDR3 loop reads CASSQGGSTEAFF. For the CDR3, the DNA is TGTGCCAGCAGCCAAGGAGGGAGCACTGAAGCTTTCTTT. Drawing the rest from reference TRBV3-1 and TRBJ1-1, the complete variable domain is DTAVSQTPKYLVTQMGNDKSIKCEQNLGHDTMYWYKQDSKKFLKIMFSYNNKELIINETVPNRFSPKSPDKAHLNLHINSLELGDSAVYFCASSQGGSTEAFFGQGTRLTVV.

As for this clonotype: At one end, the junction sequence differs from germline, possibly due to a read error. CDR3 DNA sequence: TGTGCCAGCACCTTAAGGGGGACCACTGAAGCTTTCTTT. It encodes CASTLRGTTEAFF. V gene TRBV7-2 combines with J gene TRBJ1-1, with D tentatively TRBD1 (6 bases). CDR1 and CDR2 from the germline V gene are SGHTA and FQGNSA. The CDR3 covers 13 residues. The whole variable domain, filled in from reference TRBV7-2 and TRBJ1-1, reads GAGVSQSPSNKVTEKGKDVELRCDPISGHTALYWYRQSLGQGLEFLIYFQGNSAPDKSGLPSDRFSAERTGGSVSTLTIQRTQQEDSAVYLCASTLRGTTEAFFGQGTRLTVV.

This rearrangement joins TRBV12-3 or TRBV12-4 to TRBJ1-2; maybe TRBD1 (6 bases). The CDR3 contains 13 residues. Trimming pared 3 bases from V and 4 bases from J, leaving 9 bases between. As DNA, the CDR3 is TGTGCCAGCAGTTTGGACAGCCTCTATGGCTACACCTTC. Its protein is CASSLDSLYGYTF.

The chain carries TRBV12-3 or TRBV12-4 and TRBJ2-2; 10 bases are a match to TRBD2. With V trimmed by 5 bases and J by 6 bases, 15 bases remained unmatched. The CDR3 has 18 amino acids. In DNA form, the CDR3 reads TGTGCCAGCAGTCCTAGTCGTTCTAGCGGGGGTGGGCCCGGGGAGCTGTTTTTT. It specifies CASSPSRSSGGGPGELFF.

The rearrangement joins TRBV20-1 to TRBJ2-1, with 7 bases aligning to TRBD2. J gave up 3 bases and V 2 bases, and 4 bases lay outside the gene matches. Germline loops: CDR1 DFQATT, CDR2 SNEGSKA (reference sequence). The CDR3 is 14 amino acids. The CDR3 DNA sequence: TGCAGTGCTAGAACTAGGGACTACTACAATGAGCAGTTCTTC. As protein: CSARTRDYYNEQFF.

This clonotype was observed once. This chain links TRBV7-2 with TRBJ2-7; 8 bases match TRBD2. Per the germline V gene, CDR1 is SGHTA and CDR2 is FQGNSA. With V trimmed by 3 bases and J by 2 bases, 3 bases remained unmatched. There are 14 residues in the CDR3. The CDR3 spells CASSFGGVPYEQYF. The CDR3 nucleotides are TGTGCCAGCAGCTTCGGGGGGGTCCCCTACGAGCAGTACTTC.

V usage is TRBV28 and J usage is TRBJ1-3; D call uncertain. Germline CDR1 and CDR2: MDHEN and SYDVKM. The CDR3 loop spans 18 amino acids. Between the trimmed V and J ends, which lost 4 bases and 2 bases, there was a span of 21 bases. CDR3 amino acids: CASSSSQSYSITGNTIYF. For the CDR3, the DNA is TGTGCCAGCAGTTCCTCCCAATCCTACAGTATCACTGGAAACACCATATATTTT.

V is TRBV14 and J is TRBJ2-7; D uncertain. Germline values: CDR1 SGHDN, CDR2 FVKESK. V lost 1 base, J lost 5 bases, and 6 bases lay in between. The CDR3 contains 12 residues. For the CDR3, the DNA is TGTGCCAGCAGCCAAGTAGGGCACGAGCAGTACGTC. Its translation is CASSQVGHEQYV.